This TCR beta chain came from a study of cytomegalovirus exposure and HLA in healthy donors (dated 2017 in TCRdb). Turning to the overall study: According to an earlier analysis of several hundred of the donors, about 180 million T cells yielded 117 million unique TCR beta sequences and less than 300 Gb of sequence data. Every discovery cohort repertoire had been produced on one sequencing platform. The study combined high-throughput TCR immunosequencing, statistical association of individual TCRs with disease status, and machine learning to predict cytomegalovirus infection status. On average, around 200,000 unique TCR beta nucleotide sequences were sequenced per donor among 398 genotyped donors of the cohort, with about 19% of those sequences being non-productive. Class I and class II HLA loci were covered by the typing at four-digit resolution. Using immunosequencing, the study profiled T cell repertoires from roughly 650 subjects and related those repertoires to cytomegalovirus serostatus. Donor age, sex, ethnicity and CMV serostatus were collected together with the repertoire data. In a later genetic analysis, genome-wide SNP genotypes for about 55% of the roughly 700 donors were used, and that subset was treated as a discovery cohort. The aim of the study was to test whether cataloging public T cell receptors could identify signatures of past pathogen exposure. Of the roughly 410 genotyped donors, more than 75% were placed in the genetic ancestry cluster associated with self-reported Caucasian donors. To study patterns of TCR occurrence, a later analysis re-analyzed previously published TCR beta repertoires from just over 650 donors and added high-resolution HLA genotyping. Roughly five DR-DQ haplotypes were handled as single units for association and clustering because linkage in the cohort was strong. In addition to the first cohort of 666 subjects, a separate validation cohort of around 110 different subjects was used. The number of typed donors differed by locus: about 620-630 for A, B, C, DRB1 and DQB1; about 520 for DQA1; around 610 for DPA1; and some 470 for DPB1. About 280 gigabases of sequencing data and tens of millions of unique TCR sequences were included in an early release covering about 700 HLA-typed donors. In an earlier analysis of 500 to 650 of the donors, high-throughput TCR beta sequencing was used to judge whether each TCR beta V gene segment behaved as functional or pseudogenic. Rather than using new phenotypic data, the later analysis identified candidate immune exposures from TCR beta sequences and from how often those sequences occurred across donors. Overall results and qualifications from the work: Because counts were too low, under 20 rarely observed V segments, including chromosome 9 orphons, were left out of the earlier analysis of some 600 of the donors. According to a later analysis, TCR association rates differed among HLA loci, with DRB1 alleles showing the most associated TCRs and HLA-C alleles showing the fewest. In vitro tests confirmed that a few of the cytomegalovirus-associated TCR beta chains recognize cytomegalovirus antigens. HLA typing was unavailable for some donors at each locus, so association tests used only the typed subset. A later analysis found that most CMV-associated TCR beta chains appeared HLA-restricted, with HLA associations seemingly driven largely by CMV exposure. The study gave a list of under 200 TCR beta chains associated with cytomegalovirus. A later analysis reported that several top co-occurrence clusters appeared linked to parvovirus B19, influenza, CMV and Epstein-Barr virus. Cytomegalovirus status was reported to be diagnosed by the classifier with high specificity and sensitivity in both the original and validation cohorts. A further reported finding was that TCR beta sequences accurately predicted the HLA-A and HLA-B alleles for most subjects in the first cohort. A later genetic analysis reported fewer N-insertions in productive TCRs among donors in an Asian-associated ancestry cluster than the roughly 690-donor mean. Most TCR sequences were observed very rarely across donors, whereas some public TCRs were present in many individuals. Broadly in line with IMGT annotations, most TCR beta V segments showed up in productive rearrangements about 90% or about 30% of the time in an earlier analysis of approximately 600 of the donors. In this cohort, only TCR beta chains were sequenced, and detectable features were limited by the absence of alpha or paired-chain data. A later analysis found that HLA-associated TCR beta chains were more clonally expanded and had lower generation probabilities than equally common non-associated chains. Sequencing depth was assumed to be roughly uniform across donors in the presence/absence analyses, though that assumption may not hold. Specific HLA alleles were associated with around 18,000 TCR beta sequences at a false discovery rate of 0.05 in a later analysis. A later genetic analysis associated a missense DCLRE1C variant with V-gene and J-gene trimming of TCR beta chains, and an independent cohort replicated the association. CMV serostatus was the only immune exposure information available for the cohort. According to the authors, the approach could potentially be generalized to other disease states and immunological phenotypes. Linkage disequilibrium might explain the correlated functional status among segregating V segments, but an unknown experimental factor could not be excluded. When HLA alleles, especially DR and DQ, strongly co-occurred, TCR associations were difficult to assign to individual alleles. Because the 87-base-pair reads could not distinguish some IMGT-functional V segments, including TRBV6-2 and TRBV6-3, those segments were excluded. The sequencing pipeline was judged likely to have produced a cluster of highly shared sequence variants as a technical artifact.

The CDR3 contains 15 residues, cysteine and phenylalanine counted. The sequence is cut down to CDR3 DNA, 45 bases in frame from base 1. CDR1 is given as MDHEN and CDR2 as SYDVKM, both from the germline V gene. V lost 10 bases and J lost 5 bases, and the count of bases not matched to a germline gene is 11. In total, fewer than 750 healthy bone marrow donors made up the cohort. At the time of sampling, every cohort member was nominally healthy, though immune exposures that went unrecorded were likely present. The donor tested CMV seronegative and was one of the 352 seronegative cohort members. Every donor gave a peripheral blood sample, and the peripheral blood mononuclear cells from that sample were used for TCR beta sequencing. Genomic DNA extraction from the blood cell samples was performed with the Qiagen DNeasy Blood Extraction Kit. On this clone itself: The antigen it recognizes is unknown.

Library preparation was by the immunoSEQ multiplex PCR assay. A mixture of 60 forward primers for TCR Vbeta segments and 13 reverse primers for TCR Jbeta segments was used in the multiplex PCR. The CDR3 region of rearranged TCR beta genes was amplified from genomic DNA with a multiplex PCR assay. Amplified TCR beta libraries were sequenced as 87-base-pair reads on the Illumina HiSeq System. The study's own analysis went as follows. A later analysis counted 65 million to 90 million unique TCR beta chains across the 550 to 700 repertoires, and some 11 million of these chains were shared by at least two donors. A nearest-neighbor algorithm error-corrected the raw reads and collapsed the reads into unique sequences, merging closely related sequences to remove PCR and sequencing errors. CDR3 sequences were aligned to IMGT reference sequences to assign V, D and J gene segments. For a sequence to be retained, a match of at least six nucleotides to both a V gene segment and a J gene segment was required. A rearrangement was called productive if the CDR3 had no stop codons and remained in frame with V and J, and every other rearrangement was called non-productive. Following IMGT convention, CDR3 was defined as the stretch from the second conserved V-encoded cysteine to the conserved J-encoded phenylalanine. Sequences without an unambiguous match to a single V gene segment were excluded from the earlier analysis of about 630 of the donors. An earlier analysis of about 600 of the donors called V segments functional above 56.7% productive rearrangements and segregating when the between-donor standard deviation exceeded 5%. A statistical classification framework was built for diagnosing cytomegalovirus status from the catalog of TCR beta chain sequences. A later analysis assigned V and J genes by comparing TCR nucleotide sequences with IMGT/GENE-DB human TR gene sequences. The TCRdist pipeline was used in a later analysis to assign CDR3 sequences and most-parsimonious VDJ recombination scenarios. In a later analysis, each TCR beta chain was defined by its CDR3 amino acid sequence together with its V-gene family, and reads lacking a unique V-gene family were excluded. In a later analysis, approximately 640 highly shared, low-generation-probability nucleotide sequences were removed to address suspected cross-contamination and a sequencing artifact. In a later analysis, a clonal expansion index for each public chain was calculated from normalized within-repertoire ranks of inferred template counts. A later analysis computed generation probabilities with a VDJ recombination model fitted to out-of-frame rearrangements, and checked the results against IGoR. In a later analysis, TCR-TCR, TCR-HLA and TCR-CMV co-occurrence was scored with hypergeometric tests, and a repertoire-size bias correction was applied to TCR pairs. A later analysis estimated false discovery rates by permuting HLA or CMV assignments 20 times. In a later analysis, co-occurring TCRs were grouped using DBSCAN, and TCRdist sequence similarity was added for clustering within HLA-allele-positive subsets. Co-occurrence clustering excluded repertoires with fewer than 30,000 or more than 120,000 public chains, plus five with anomalous nucleotide sharing. TCRdb carries this immuneACCESS record with in-frame sequences only. Its versions omit some clonotypes, under half of them owing to an unresolved V gene in the studies checked, with the rest unexplained. Clone size and V and J calls were adopted from that table, with D and trimming inferred from the DNA. The data table for this sample lists about 110,000 clones. The ten largest make up around 3.9% of the sample.

Recombination joined TRBV28 with TRBJ2-5; 12 junctional bases match TRBD1. Sequences were obtained from PBMCs. This sequence was found in a man aged 18-30 years in good health and CMV-seronegative. The CDR3 protein is CATVRGTGGAETQYF. The DNA sequence is given as TGTGCCACCGTCCGGGGGACAGGGGGCGCGGAGACCCAGTACTTC.